This T cell receptor (beta chain) was identified during a study of T cell responses to AZD1222 COVID-19 vaccine. Study observations and caveats: Vaccine-associated CD4 TCRs spanned spike, dominant at 160-218 and 743-854. Donors skewed white British and female; clonal diversity was possibly underestimated.

As concerns this clone: Its antigen is not known.

The assay was immunoSEQ multiplex PCR, and TCRdb's table has in-frame clones only and misses some. The sample has fewer than 150,000 clones, 92% seen once. This material consisted of peripheral blood, taken 28 days after the second AZD1222 dose. The receptor was isolated from an adult who received the AZD1222 COVID-19 vaccine.

DNA for the CDR3: TGTGCCAGCAGCGACCGGGACAGGGGGCGCCTTGAGCAGTTCTTC. It translates to CASSDRDRGRLEQFF. The V gene is TRBV7-9, the J gene TRBJ2-1, with 12 bases lining up with TRBD1. The CDR3 length is 15 residues. CDR1 and CDR2 (germline): SEHNR, FQNEAQ (reference sequence). The V segment lost 5 bases and the J segment 9 bases; nucleotides outside the gene matches: 8.